The entry below describes one TCR beta chain. The specificity of this receptor is unknown. No quality values exist for individual bases; no much larger clone is one base distant. The immunoSEQ Assay, a bias-controlled multiplex PCR, was used to amplify TCRbeta CDR3 regions from genomic DNA. The study's processing was this. The number of nucleated cells in each sample was estimated from the amplification of reference gene primers within the assay. To quantify the absolute abundance of each unique TCRbeta CDR3 rearrangement, sequence reads were collapsed and filtered. For each sample, productive Simpson clonality was calculated by taking the square root of Simpson's diversity index across productive rearrangements. In TCRdb, the immuneACCESS table is reduced to in-frame sequences with V and J assigned. These tables do not hold every clone; where another copy was compared, an unresolved V gene accounts for under half, and the others remain unexplained. The D gene and trimming were derived from the DNA, and the V and J assignments and clone size from that table. The table for this sample lists 300,000 to 350,000 clones; 80% to 90% of them were counted only once. The top ten hold roughly 4.2% of the sample.

This specimen belongs to a study of blood T cell repertoires in COVID-19 (TCRdb year 2020). Some background on the complete study: Samples from collaborators originated in the United States, Italy and Spain and spanned both the acute and convalescent phases of COVID-19. The material from the prospective study consisted of cDNA or gDNA derived from T cells, B-cell-depleted T cells, or PBMCs. Deeply sampled blood TCRbeta repertoires from subjects exposed to, actively infected with, or recovered from COVID-19 were included in the dataset. The repertoires were released in a freely available public database intended as a resource for research on the immune response to SARS-CoV-2. Samples came from the ongoing ImmuneRACE study (first 160 participants) plus 1,254 subjects from 6 global collaborators. Sample metadata almost always included a de-identified subject ID, COVID-19 status, age in years and sex. HLA class I and class II types, where available, came from metadata supplied by the sample provider rather than from assay-based typing. The paper's findings and limits, for the study overall: The quantity of clinical and demographic metadata differed by source and by participant and was supplied without curation.

Participants in the prospective study were aged about 18 to 95 years, lived in 24 United States geographic areas, and enrolled through a virtual design. To assign participants to cohorts, the prospective study relied on clinical history that participants themselves reported in a screening survey and a study questionnaire. Each participant in the prospective study had whole blood, serum and a nasopharyngeal or oropharyngeal swab collected by mobile phlebotomists. Participants in the prospective study had the option to provide additional blood draws and questionnaires over an approximately 2-month period. Before DNA extraction, prospective study blood samples were shipped either frozen or at room temperature. V is pruned by 2 bases and J by 1 base, leaving 3 bases of the junction without a gene match. The germline V gene (reference sequence) supplies CDR1 SGHNT and CDR2 YYREEE. The CDR3 goes from the cysteine to the phenylalanine over 17 residues. The DNA shown is the 51-base CDR3, in frame from base 1.

The sequence links TRBV5-4 to TRBJ2-3, and 14 bases in between align with TRBD2. What was sequenced was PBMCs or T cells enriched from blood (not recorded which). This clonotype was sampled from a woman in her 40s with acute COVID-19. The nucleotides are TGTGCCAGCAGCTTTCGACTAGCGGGAGGGCGCACAGATACGCAGTATTTT. Translated, this gives CASSFRLAGGRTDTQYF.